This T cell receptor beta chain was found in a study of blood T cell repertoires in COVID-19. Study in general: Italy, Spain and the United States were the sources of the convalescent and acute COVID-19 samples.

Germline V lookup: CDR1 SNHLY, CDR2 FYNNEI. CDR3 length: 13 residues. V was pared by 6 bases and J by 4 bases, with 12 bases between. Original methodology: Estimated nucleated cell counts came from reference gene primer amplification. The data were produced by immunoSEQ multiplex PCR, yet TCRdb's version contains in-frame clones alone and is incomplete. From that table come the V and J calls and clone size; the DNA was used to work out D and trimming. Of 130,000 to 150,000 clones listed, 84% are singletons. The clonotype originates from a woman aged 80 or over in a cohort sampled during active or convalescent COVID-19. Input material: peripheral blood. V gene TRBV2 combines with J gene TRBJ1-2; the D gene is possibly TRBD1 (5 bases). CDR3 DNA: TGTGCCAGCAGACCGGACAAAGGCTATGGCTACACCTTC. Encoded protein: CASRPDKGYGYTF.